Listed here are 4 T cell receptor beta chains from one sample, sequenced in a study of blood T cell repertoires in COVID-19. Profiling relied on immunoSEQ multiplex PCR, and the TCRdb table lists in-frame clones only, not all of them. This sample has a few hundred thousand clones, with about 86% found just once. Sequencing used peripheral blood. These receptors were collected from a woman in her sixties or seventies with acute or convalescent COVID-19.

This rearrangement joins TRBV6-5 to TRBJ2-2; tentative D call: TRBD2 (7 bases). The germline V gene encodes CDR1 MNHEY and CDR2 SVGAGI. The CDR3 is made up of 15 amino acids. V lost 3 bases to trimming and J lost 5 bases, with 13 bases between them. CDR3 sequence: CASSYGGAPTGELFF. Here the CDR3 DNA reads TGTGCCAGCAGTTATGGGGGGGCCCCAACCGGGGAGCTGTTTTTT.

This clone showed up just once. The genes are TRBV4-1 and TRBJ1-2; 10 bases match TRBD1. V lost 4 bases and J lost 4; bases outside the gene matches: 6. The germline gives CDR1 MGHRA, CDR2 YSYEKL. This CDR3 is 15 amino acids long. The CDR3 sequence: CASSRTGGVPYGYTF. In DNA form, the CDR3 reads TGCGCCAGCAGCCGGACAGGGGGAGTTCCCTATGGCTACACCTTC.

This rearrangement joins TRBV6-2 or TRBV6-3 to TRBJ1-1; the D gene is possibly TRBD1 (5 bases). Per germline, CDR1 MNHEY and CDR2 SVGEGT. The CDR3 runs to 12 residues. The ends were cut back, 0 bases at V and 8 bases at J, with 7 bases in the middle. DNA for the CDR3: TGTGCCAGCAGTTACTCGAGACAGGAAGCTTTCTTT. Translating it yields CASSYSRQEAFF.

This CDR3 reads CATRTSQFEKLFF. The CDR3 DNA reads as TGTGCCACCCGGACATCCCAATTTGAGAAACTGTTTTTT. The chain has TRBV28 and TRBJ1-4; weak D call: TRBD1 (5 bases). From germline, CDR1 is MDHEN and CDR2 SYDVKM. The ends were cut back, 10 bases at V and 11 bases at J, with 20 bases in the middle. There are 13 residues in the CDR3.